Detailed here is one TCR beta chain. Per the germline V gene, CDR1 is MDHEN and CDR2 is SYDVKM. Trimming took off 10 bases at V and 7 bases at J, with 25 bases between the two ends. The CDR3 is 15 amino acids. The data derive from a study of blood T cell repertoires in COVID-19. Study details: Sources were T cells, B-cell-depleted T cells, or PBMCs; the material itself was cDNA or gDNA.

Libraries were prepared by immunoSEQ multiplex PCR; TCRdb keeps only in-frame clonotypes and omits some of them. The repertoire consists of 150,000 or so clones, with just over 85% occurring once and the leading ten covering about 8%. The clonotype originates from a woman aged 55-70 years with acute or convalescent COVID-19. The sample was peripheral blood. The V and J genes are TRBV28 and TRBJ1-1; tentatively, D is TRBD1 (5 bases). The CDR3 DNA is TGTGCCACCCGCTTGGAACGGTGGGGGGAGATTGAAGCTTTCTTT. It codes for CATRLERWGEIEAFF.